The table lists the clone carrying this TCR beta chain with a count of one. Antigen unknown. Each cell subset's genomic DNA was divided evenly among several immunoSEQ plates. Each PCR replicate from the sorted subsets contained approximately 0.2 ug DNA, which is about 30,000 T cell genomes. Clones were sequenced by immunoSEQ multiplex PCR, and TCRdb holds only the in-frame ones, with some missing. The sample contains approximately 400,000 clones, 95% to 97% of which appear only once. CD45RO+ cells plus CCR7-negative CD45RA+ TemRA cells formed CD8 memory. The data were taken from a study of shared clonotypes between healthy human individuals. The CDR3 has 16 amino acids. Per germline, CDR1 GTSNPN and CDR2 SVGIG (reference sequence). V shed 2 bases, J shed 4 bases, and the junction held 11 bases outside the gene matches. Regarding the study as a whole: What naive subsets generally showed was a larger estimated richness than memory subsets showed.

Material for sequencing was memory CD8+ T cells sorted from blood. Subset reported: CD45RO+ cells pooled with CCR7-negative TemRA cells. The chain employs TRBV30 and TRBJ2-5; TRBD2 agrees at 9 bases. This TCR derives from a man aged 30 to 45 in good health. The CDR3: CAWSQFSGSGRETQYF. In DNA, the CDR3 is TGTGCCTGGAGTCAATTTAGCGGGAGTGGGAGAGAGACCCAGTACTTC.